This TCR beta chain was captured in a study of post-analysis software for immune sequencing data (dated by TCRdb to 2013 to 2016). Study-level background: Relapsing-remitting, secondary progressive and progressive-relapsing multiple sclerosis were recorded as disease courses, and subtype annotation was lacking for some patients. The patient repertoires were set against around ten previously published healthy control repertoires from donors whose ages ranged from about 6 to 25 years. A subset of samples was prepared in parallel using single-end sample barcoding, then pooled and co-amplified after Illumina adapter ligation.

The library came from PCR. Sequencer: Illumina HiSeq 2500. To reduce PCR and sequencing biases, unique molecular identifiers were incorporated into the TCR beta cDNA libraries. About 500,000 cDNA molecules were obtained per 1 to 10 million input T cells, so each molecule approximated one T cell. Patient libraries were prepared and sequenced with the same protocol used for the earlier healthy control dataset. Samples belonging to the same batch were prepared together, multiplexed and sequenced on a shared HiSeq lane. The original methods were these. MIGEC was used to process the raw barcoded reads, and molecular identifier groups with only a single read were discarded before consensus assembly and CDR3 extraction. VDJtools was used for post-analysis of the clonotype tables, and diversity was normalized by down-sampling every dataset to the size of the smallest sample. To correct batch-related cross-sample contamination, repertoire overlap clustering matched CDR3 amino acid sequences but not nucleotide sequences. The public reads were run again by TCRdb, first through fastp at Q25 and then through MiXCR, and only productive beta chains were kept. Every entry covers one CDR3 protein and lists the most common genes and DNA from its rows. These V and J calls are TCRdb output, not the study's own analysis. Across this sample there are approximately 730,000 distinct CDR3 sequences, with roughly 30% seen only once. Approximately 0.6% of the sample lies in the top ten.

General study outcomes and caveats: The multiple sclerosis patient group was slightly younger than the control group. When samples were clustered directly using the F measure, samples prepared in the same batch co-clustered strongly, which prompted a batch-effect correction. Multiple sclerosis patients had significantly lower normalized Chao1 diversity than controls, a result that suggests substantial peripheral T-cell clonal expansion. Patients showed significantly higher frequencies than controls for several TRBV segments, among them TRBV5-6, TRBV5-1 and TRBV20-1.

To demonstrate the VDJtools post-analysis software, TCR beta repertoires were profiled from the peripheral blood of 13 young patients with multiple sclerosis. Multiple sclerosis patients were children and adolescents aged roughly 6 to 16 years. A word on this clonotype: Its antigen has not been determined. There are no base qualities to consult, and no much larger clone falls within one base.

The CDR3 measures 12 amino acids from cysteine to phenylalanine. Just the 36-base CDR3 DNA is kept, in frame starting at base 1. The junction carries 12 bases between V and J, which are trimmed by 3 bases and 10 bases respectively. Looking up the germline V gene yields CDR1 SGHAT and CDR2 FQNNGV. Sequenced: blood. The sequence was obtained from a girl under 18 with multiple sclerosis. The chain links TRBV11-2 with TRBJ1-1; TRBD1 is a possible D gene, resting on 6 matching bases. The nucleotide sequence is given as TGTGCCAGCAGCTTTACAGGGTCTGGAGCTTTCTTT. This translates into CASSFTGSGAFF. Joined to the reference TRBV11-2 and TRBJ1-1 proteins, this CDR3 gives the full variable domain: EAGVAQSPRYKIIEKRQSVAFWCNPISGHATLYWYQQILGQGPKLLIQFQNNGVVDDSQLPKDRFSAERLKGVDSTLKIQPAKLEDSAVYLCASSFTGSGAFFGQGTRLTVV.